This T cell receptor (beta chain) came from a study of T-cell reconstitution after alpha-beta-depleted transplantation in children (dated by TCRdb to about 2016). General notes on the study: The study quantitatively tracked T-cell immune reconstitution after TCRalphabeta/CD19-depleted allogeneic hematopoietic cell transplantation in children using TCR repertoire profiling. What the research found in general, with its limitations: Apparently early alphabetaT-cell count recovery about two months after transplant reportedly relied on only several hundred rapidly expanded clones derived from non-depleted graft cells. The high TCRbeta diversity at day 60 in some patients was ascribed to recipient T cells and intrathymic progenitors that had survived conditioning. The frequencies of hyperexpanded clones fell over the following months, and after one year, T-cell counts and TCRbeta diversity were mostly attributed to newly produced T cells.

Read against the paper, the sample's treatment or condition label means: allogeneic hematopoietic cell transplantation with graft depleted of TCRalphabeta T cells and CD19 B cells. The transplant recipients were children given TCRalphabeta/CD19-depleted allogeneic hematopoietic cell grafts. The V and J ends are trimmed by 6 bases and 4 bases, leaving 21 bases between them. The CDR3 runs 15 residues from the cysteine to the phenylalanine. CDR3 DNA only is kept here, 45 bases in frame from base 1. The germline V gene (reference sequence) specifies DFQATT as CDR1 and SNEGSKA as CDR2. Receptor libraries were prepared by PCR. Sequencing instrument: Illumina HiSeq 2500. TCR library preparation used molecular barcoding, with unique molecular identifiers applied to normalize quantification of the TCRbeta repertoire. The public sequencing data were trimmed at Q25 with fastp and processed into clonotypes with MiXCR by TCRdb, which kept only in-frame beta chains. Rows with one shared CDR3 protein collapse into an entry with the most common genes and DNA. A total of about 110,000 distinct CDR3 sequences appear in this sample, 5% to 7% of them only once. The biggest ten clones account for about 23% of the sample.

The table lists this clonotype with a few counts. Its cognate antigen has yet to be identified. No qualities accompany the bases; no much larger clone lies one base away. Here the sequenced sample was PBMCs, mostly from graft donor cells, taken 360 days after TCRalphabeta/CD19-depleted stem cell transplant. The TCR was taken from a male patient aged 2-15 years who had a stem cell transplant for acute lymphoblastic leukemia, so the T cells may come from the graft donor. The chain couples TRBV20-1 to TRBJ2-5, with the D gene possibly TRBD1 or TRBD2, each one fitting 6 bases. The CDR3 loop reads CSAKIRGRSRETQYF. The DNA sequence reads TGCAGTGCCAAGATACGGGGGCGATCACGAGAGACCCAGTACTTC.